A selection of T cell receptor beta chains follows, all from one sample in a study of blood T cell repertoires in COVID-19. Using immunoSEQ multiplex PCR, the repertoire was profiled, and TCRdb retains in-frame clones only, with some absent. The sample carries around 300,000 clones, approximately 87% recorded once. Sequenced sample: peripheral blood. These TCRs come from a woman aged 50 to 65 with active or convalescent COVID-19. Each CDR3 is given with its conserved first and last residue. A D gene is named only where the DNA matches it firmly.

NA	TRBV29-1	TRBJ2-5	CSGGGTAQETQYF
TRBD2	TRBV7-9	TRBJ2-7	CASSLNGRWYEQYF
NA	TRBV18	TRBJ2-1	CASSRDSNNEQFF
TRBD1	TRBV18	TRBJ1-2	CASSTGTVNYGYTF
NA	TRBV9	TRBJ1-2	CASSVGLTVSNYGYTF
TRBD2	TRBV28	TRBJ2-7	CASSPGLAGGGEQYF
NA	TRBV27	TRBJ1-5	CASSRGIVGNQPQHF
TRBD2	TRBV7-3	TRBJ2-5	CASSLTSGVTTQYF
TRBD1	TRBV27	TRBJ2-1	CASSSGTGLYNEQFF
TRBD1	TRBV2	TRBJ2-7	CASSFRDSALGQYF
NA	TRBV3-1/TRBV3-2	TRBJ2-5	CASSQLVGLVQYF
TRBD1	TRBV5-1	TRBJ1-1	CASSLGSGGTNTEAFF
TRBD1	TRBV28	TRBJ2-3	CASSLQTGASTDTQYF
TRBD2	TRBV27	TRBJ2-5	CASSPWLRGANPNKTQETQYF
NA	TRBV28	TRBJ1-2	CASSLYPGGYTF
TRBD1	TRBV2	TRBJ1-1	CASSDQGASFF
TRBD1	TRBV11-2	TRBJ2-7	CASSWGQRAYEQYF
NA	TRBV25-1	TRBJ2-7	CASSIGQREQYF
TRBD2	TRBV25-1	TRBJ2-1	CASSEYPSGISPYNEQFF
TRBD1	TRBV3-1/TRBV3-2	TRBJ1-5	CASSQDGTGATNSNQPQHF
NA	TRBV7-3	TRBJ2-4	CASSLLGGPQYF
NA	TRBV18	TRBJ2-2	CASSPDVGGGELFF
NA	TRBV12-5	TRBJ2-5	CASGEGAGARETQYF
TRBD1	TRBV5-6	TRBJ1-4	CASSLGEDRVGEKLFF
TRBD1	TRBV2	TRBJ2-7	CASSWGQGLEFNEQYF
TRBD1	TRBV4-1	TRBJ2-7	CASSQVGTGMGYEQYF
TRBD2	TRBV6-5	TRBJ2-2	CASSSPSGRNTGELFF
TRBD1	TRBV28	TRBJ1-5	CAIETGAQPQHF
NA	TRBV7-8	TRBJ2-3	CASSLVTPADTQYF
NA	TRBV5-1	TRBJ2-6	CASSGGGSGANVLTF
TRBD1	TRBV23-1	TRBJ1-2	CASSPTGVEGYTF
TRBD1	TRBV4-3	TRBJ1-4	CASSQTGGSREKLFF
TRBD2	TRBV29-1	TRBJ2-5	CSVRTSGQETQYF
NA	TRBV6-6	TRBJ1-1	CASNRGGNTEAFF
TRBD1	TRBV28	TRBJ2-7	CASSLALDRGREYEQYF
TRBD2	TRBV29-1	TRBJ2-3	CSVDSGGGTDTQYF
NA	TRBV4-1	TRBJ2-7	CASSPRDIYEQYF
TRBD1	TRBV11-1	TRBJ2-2	CASSYRGWNTGELFF
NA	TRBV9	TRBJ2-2	CASSVGATSNTGELFF
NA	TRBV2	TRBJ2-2	CASSFTGLAGELFF
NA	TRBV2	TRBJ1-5	CASSEARGGANQPQHF
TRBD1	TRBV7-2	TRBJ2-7	CASSLDRGSIYEQYF
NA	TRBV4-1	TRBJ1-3	CASSQDTTDSYGGNTIYF
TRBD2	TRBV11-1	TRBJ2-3	CASSSGGFSTDTQYF
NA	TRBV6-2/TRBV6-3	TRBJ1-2	CASSYDSYGYTF
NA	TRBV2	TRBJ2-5	CASRTTSGETQYF
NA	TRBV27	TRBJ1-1	CASSLLSSMNTEAFF
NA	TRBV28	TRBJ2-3	CASSFPYAGRNRPDTQYF
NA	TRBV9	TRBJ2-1	CASSVDGTYNEQFF
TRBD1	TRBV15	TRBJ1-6	CATSGAFRTGLGNSPLHF
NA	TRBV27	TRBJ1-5	CASSFQGRDQPQHF
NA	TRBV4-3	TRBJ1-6	CASSQAGVGGSPLHF
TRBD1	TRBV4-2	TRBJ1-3	CASSQGQGTGNTIYF
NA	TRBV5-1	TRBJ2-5	CASSSGGTDETQYF
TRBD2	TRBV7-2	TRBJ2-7	CASGIAGGPGEQYF
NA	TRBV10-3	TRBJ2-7	CAISDRVTYEQYF
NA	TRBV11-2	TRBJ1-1	CASSLVGLEQDRSNEAFF
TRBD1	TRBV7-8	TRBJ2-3	CASSAPGQGADTQYF
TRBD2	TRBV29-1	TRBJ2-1	CSVEDPTSSSYNEQFF